This entry lists 5 T cell receptor beta chains sequenced from one sample in a study of blood T cell repertoires in COVID-19. Here immunoSEQ multiplex PCR was the method, and the copy in TCRdb shows in-frame clones only, minus some. Here the sample spans about 90,000 clones, 75% to 90% being singletons. Sequencing was performed on peripheral blood. Receptor source: a man of 80 years or more with acute or convalescent COVID-19.

V is TRBV7-2 and J is TRBJ2-1; 7 bases agree with TRBD2. Germline loops: CDR1 SGHTA, CDR2 FQGNSA. V dropped 5 bases and J dropped 5; count of bases not matched to a gene: 15. The CDR3 length is 17 residues. In nucleotides, the CDR3 is TGTGCCAGCAGCCACAGGTCACTAGCGATGTTCCACAATGAGCAGTTCTTC. Translated: CASSHRSLAMFHNEQFF.

The V and J genes are TRBV3-1 (or the pseudogene TRBV3-2) and TRBJ2-1; D is possibly TRBD1 (5 bases). CDR1 and CDR2 from the germline V gene are LGHDT and YNNKEL (reference sequence). The CDR3 is 14 amino acids. The V end lost 5 bases, the J end lost 10 bases, and 18 bases lay between the germline ends. The chain's CDR3 is CASSLGPQSEEQFF. The CDR3 coding sequence is TGTGCCAGCAGCTTGGGGCCCCAGTCAGAGGAGCAGTTCTTC.

This chain uses TRBV6-2 or TRBV6-3 with TRBJ2-2, with TRBD2 matching over 12 bases. With 6 bases clipped from V and 4 bases from J, the junction kept 6 bases outside the gene matches. From germline, CDR1 is MNHEY and CDR2 SVGEGT. The CDR3 length is 16 residues. The CDR3 reads CASSVGLAGFTGELFF. CDR3 bases: TGTGCCAGCAGCGTAGGACTAGCGGGATTCACCGGGGAGCTGTTTTTT.

There are a few counts of this clone. The J gene is TRBJ2-1, the V gene TRBV7-2; TRBD1 matches at 8 bases. V was pared by 3 bases and J by 0 bases, with 1 base of the junction left unmatched. This CDR3 spans 15 amino acids. Germline loops: CDR1 SGHTA, CDR2 FQGNSA. The CDR3 DNA reads as TGTGCCAGCAGCTTCACAGGGGGCTCCTACAATGAGCAGTTCTTC. Encoded protein: CASSFTGGSYNEQFF.

The rearrangement links TRBV5-4 to TRBJ1-6; D unclear. Per the germline V gene, CDR1 is SGHNT and CDR2 is YYREEE (reference sequence). This CDR3 contains 15 residues. V shed 4 bases and J shed 0 bases, with 8 bases lying between them. CDR3 DNA sequence: TGTGCCAGCAGCCTCCGGGACTCCTATAATTCACCCCTCCACTTT. It translates to CASSLRDSYNSPLHF.